These 23 T cell receptor beta chains share one sample of origin, sequenced in a study of T cell responses to AZD1222 COVID-19 vaccine. Measured with immunoSEQ multiplex PCR; TCRdb has only the in-frame clones, and not every one. The sample records some 120,000 clones, approximately 88% being singletons. Sample: peripheral blood, taken on day 0 of MenACWY control vaccination. All receptors come from an adult in good health.

The CDR3 DNA follows: TGTGCCAGTAGTATAGGGGGGACACAGCTCGATGAGCAGTTCTTC. Translated: CASSIGGTQLDEQFF. The rearrangement uses TRBV19 and TRBJ2-1; possible D gene TRBD1, 6 bases. The V end lost 1 base, the J end lost 8 bases, and 15 bases lay between the germline ends. This CDR3 contains 15 residues. Germline values: CDR1 LNHDA, CDR2 SQIVND (reference sequence).

This sequence joins TRBV27 and TRBJ2-1; D may correspond to TRBD1 or TRBD2 (5 bases each). Germline loops: CDR1 MNHEY, CDR2 SMNVEV (reference sequence). Deletions cut 5 bases from V and 8 bases from J, with 19 bases between. The CDR3 has 15 residues. As DNA, the CDR3 is TGTGCCAGCAGTCCCCTTGGGGCGGGCATCGATGAGCAGTTCTTC. Translating it yields CASSPLGAGIDEQFF.

This sequence joins TRBV6-5 and TRBJ1-1, with D unresolved. Germline values: CDR1 MNHEY, CDR2 SVGAGI. The CDR3 covers 11 residues. Trimming cost V 5 bases and J 5 bases, with 6 bases left between them. The CDR3 here is CASSPPTEAFF. In DNA, the CDR3 is TGTGCCAGCAGTCCCCCAACTGAAGCTTTCTTT.

DNA for the CDR3: TGTGCCAGCAGTTTATTGTTGGGGGAGCTGTTTTTT. Translating gives CASSLLLGELFF. The genes are TRBV28 and TRBJ2-2, with D unclear. Trimming cost V 1 base and J 8 bases, with 5 bases left between them. The CDR3 spans 12 residues. CDR1 MDHEN and CDR2 SYDVKM come from the germline V gene.

The chain joins TRBV7-2 to TRBJ2-7; D gene unclear. This CDR3 comprises 15 residues. Per germline, CDR1 SGHTA and CDR2 FQGNSA. Trimming stripped 4 bases from V and 2 bases from J, with 15 bases between. The CDR3 region is CASSYPGSYPYEQYF. The DNA of the CDR3 is TGTGCCAGCAGCTATCCCGGGTCTTATCCCTACGAGCAGTACTTC.

The chain is built from TRBV5-5 and TRBJ2-6; D remains unclear. The germline V gene encodes CDR1 SGHKS and CDR2 YYEKEE (reference sequence). The CDR3 runs 15 residues. V was cut by 2 bases and J by 1 base, with 7 bases left in between. The CDR3 reads CASSFTTSGANVLTF. The DNA for the CDR3 is TGTGCCAGCAGCTTTACGACTTCTGGGGCCAACGTCCTGACTTTC.

The chain is built from TRBV25-1 and TRBJ1-1; TRBD1 matches at 10 bases. This CDR3 has 16 residues. The germline gives CDR1 MGHDK, CDR2 SYGVNS. Unmatched junction bases numbered 11, after V lost 4 bases and J lost 6 bases. The CDR3 protein is CASSGRPGQGSPEAFF. The CDR3 DNA is TGTGCCAGCAGTGGACGGCCGGGACAGGGGTCCCCTGAAGCTTTCTTT.

The chain is built from TRBV30 and TRBJ1-4, with TRBD1 identical over 7 bases. Per germline, CDR1 GTSNPN and CDR2 SVGIG (reference sequence). Trimming took 0 bases from V and 5 from J; bases not matched to a gene: 3. This CDR3 comprises 14 residues. This chain's CDR3 is CAWSVNRGNEKLFF. DNA of the CDR3: TGTGCCTGGAGTGTAAACAGGGGCAATGAAAAACTGTTTTTT. Full variable domain (outside the CDR3, taken from reference TRBV30 and TRBJ1-4): SQTIHQWPATLVQPVGSPLSLECTVEGTSNPNLYWYRQAAGRGLQLLFYSVGIGQISSEVPQNLSASRPQDRQFILSSKKLLLSDSGFYLCAWSVNRGNEKLFFGSGTQLSVL.

The rearrangement joins TRBV13 to TRBJ2-7, with D unresolved. The CDR3 sequence is 12 residues long. Germline V gene lookup returns CDR1 PRHDT and CDR2 FYEKMQ (reference sequence). The V end was cut by 5 bases, the J end by 7 bases, with 12 bases between. In DNA form, the CDR3 reads TGTGCCAGCAGCCTACGGACCGGGGAGCAGTACTTC. It yields the protein CASSLRTGEQYF.

This sequence joins TRBV19 and TRBJ1-6; 8 bases map to TRBD1. The CDR3 contains 14 residues. Germline V CDR1 and CDR2: LNHDA, SQIVND (reference sequence). The J segment lost 6 bases and the V segment lost 6 bases, leaving 4 bases of the junction unmatched. CDR3 sequence reads: CASRTGQVNSPLHF. The CDR3 coding sequence is TGTGCCAGTAGGACGGGACAGGTTAATTCACCCCTCCACTTT.

This clone was observed a few times. This sequence joins TRBV28 and TRBJ1-6; 7 bases match TRBD1. CDR1 and CDR2 (germline): MDHEN, SYDVKM. This CDR3 is built from 16 residues. V shed 3 bases and J 10 bases; nucleotides not matched to a gene: 12. As DNA, the CDR3 is TGTGCCAGCAGTTTGTGGACAGGAGGGCCGAGATCACCCCTCCACTTT. Amino acid sequence: CASSLWTGGPRSPLHF.

This clone was observed a single time. The chain carries TRBV19 and TRBJ2-7; D not certain. Trimming left V 4 bases short and J 3 bases short, with 10 bases between. Germline V lookup: CDR1 LNHDA, CDR2 SQIVND (reference sequence). This CDR3 is built from 13 residues. The DNA of the CDR3 is TGTGCCAGTAGTAAGAACGAAGGCTACGAGCAGTACTTC. It specifies CASSKNEGYEQYF.

The V gene is TRBV28, the J gene TRBJ1-1, with no clear D. Per germline, CDR1 MDHEN and CDR2 SYDVKM. The V end was cut by 2 bases, the J end by 4 bases, with 11 bases between. The CDR3 is 14 amino acids. This CDR3 is CASSLGSRATEAFF. CDR3 nucleotides: TGTGCCAGCAGTTTAGGTAGTAGGGCCACTGAAGCTTTCTTT.

This clone was seen once. V gene TRBV2 combines with J gene TRBJ1-1, with D unresolved. Germline CDR1 is SNHLY and CDR2 is FYNNEI. The V end was cut by 7 bases, the J end by 6 bases, with 12 bases between. The CDR3 covers 12 residues. CDR3 in DNA: TGTGCCAGCAATAGAGAAATGCCTGAAGCTTTCTTT. It codes for CASNREMPEAFF.

The chain recombines TRBV9 with TRBJ1-1, with D possibly TRBD1 on 6 matching bases. CDR1 and CDR2 from the germline V gene are SGDLS and YYNGEE. The CDR3 extends over 13 amino acids. The V end was cut by 4 bases, the J end by 11 bases, with 18 bases between. Here the CDR3 DNA reads TGTGCCAGCAGCTTCGGGGAGAGGGGGTCGGCTTTCTTT. Protein product: CASSFGERGSAFF.

This chain links TRBV24-1 with TRBJ1-2; perhaps TRBD1 as D (5 bases). V dropped 1 base and J dropped 11 bases, with 16 bases sitting between them. Germline assignment: CDR1 KGHDR and CDR2 SFDVKD. This CDR3 has 14 residues. The CDR3 region is CATSDFHRQAGYTF. The CDR3, as DNA: TGTGCCACCAGTGATTTCCACAGGCAGGCAGGTTACACCTTC.

This chain uses TRBV10-2 with TRBJ1-5, with unresolved D. Trimming pared 6 bases from V and 7 bases from J, leaving 13 bases between. The germline CDR1 and CDR2 sequences are WSHSY and SAAADI. This CDR3 has 13 residues. The CDR3 coding sequence is TGCGCCAGCAGCGCTGCCCGAGAGCAGCCCCAGCATTTT. Translating it yields CASSAAREQPQHF.

The V gene is TRBV29-1, the J gene TRBJ1-1; the D is unclear. CDR3 length equals 11 residues. Germline values: CDR1 SQVTM, CDR2 ANQGSEA. Deletions cut 7 bases from V and 1 base from J, with 7 bases between. CDR3 region: CSAARNTEAFF. The CDR3 DNA sequence: TGCAGCGCGGCAAGGAACACTGAAGCTTTCTTT.

The chain carries TRBV6-1 and TRBJ1-4; D is unclear. CDR3 size: 15 residues. Trimming shortened V by 0 bases and J by 8 bases, and 13 bases separated the two germline ends. Germline V gives CDR1 MNHNS, CDR2 SASEGT. The CDR3 loop reads CASSEAGSRTEKLFF. CDR3 nucleotide sequence: TGTGCCAGCAGTGAAGCGGGCAGCCGCACAGAAAAACTGTTTTTT.

V gene TRBV30 combines with J gene TRBJ2-6, with TRBD2 as a possible D gene (5 bases). Deletions cut 0 bases from V and 3 bases from J, with 12 bases between. CDR3 length: 16 residues. Germline V gene sequence: CDR1 GTSNPN, CDR2 SVGIG (reference sequence). The CDR3 loop reads CAWSVHGKGGANVLTF. The CDR3 DNA follows: TGTGCCTGGAGTGTACACGGGAAAGGTGGGGCCAACGTCCTGACTTTC.

The chain recombines TRBV2 with TRBJ2-1; 14 nucleotides match TRBD2. The CDR3 extends over 16 amino acids. V lost 6 bases, J lost 4 bases, and 5 bases stayed unmatched. Germline values: CDR1 SNHLY, CDR2 FYNNEI. The CDR3 DNA reads TGTGCCAGCAGCATTCGACTAGCGGGAGGGTACAATGAGCAGTTCTTC. This encodes CASSIRLAGGYNEQFF.

The chain employs TRBV11-2 and TRBJ2-1; D unclear. Looked up from germline, CDR1 is SGHAT and CDR2 is FQNNGV. CDR3 length equals 14 residues. V was cut by 1 base and J by 0 bases, with 4 bases left in between. In DNA, the CDR3 is TGTGCCAGCAGCTTAGGAAACTCCTACAATGAGCAGTTCTTC. Protein: CASSLGNSYNEQFF. Looking up the rest from reference TRBV11-2 and TRBJ2-1 gives the full variable domain: EAGVAQSPRYKIIEKRQSVAFWCNPISGHATLYWYQQILGQGPKLLIQFQNNGVVDDSQLPKDRFSAERLKGVDSTLKIQPAKLEDSAVYLCASSLGNSYNEQFFGPGTRLTVL.

This chain uses TRBV12-3 or TRBV12-4 with TRBJ1-1; D is ambiguous. V lost 7 bases, J lost 3 bases, and 9 bases lay in between. The CDR3 has 12 amino acids. CDR3 amino acids: CASNTRDTEAFF. In nucleotides, the CDR3 is TGTGCCAGCAATACCCGGGACACTGAAGCTTTCTTT.